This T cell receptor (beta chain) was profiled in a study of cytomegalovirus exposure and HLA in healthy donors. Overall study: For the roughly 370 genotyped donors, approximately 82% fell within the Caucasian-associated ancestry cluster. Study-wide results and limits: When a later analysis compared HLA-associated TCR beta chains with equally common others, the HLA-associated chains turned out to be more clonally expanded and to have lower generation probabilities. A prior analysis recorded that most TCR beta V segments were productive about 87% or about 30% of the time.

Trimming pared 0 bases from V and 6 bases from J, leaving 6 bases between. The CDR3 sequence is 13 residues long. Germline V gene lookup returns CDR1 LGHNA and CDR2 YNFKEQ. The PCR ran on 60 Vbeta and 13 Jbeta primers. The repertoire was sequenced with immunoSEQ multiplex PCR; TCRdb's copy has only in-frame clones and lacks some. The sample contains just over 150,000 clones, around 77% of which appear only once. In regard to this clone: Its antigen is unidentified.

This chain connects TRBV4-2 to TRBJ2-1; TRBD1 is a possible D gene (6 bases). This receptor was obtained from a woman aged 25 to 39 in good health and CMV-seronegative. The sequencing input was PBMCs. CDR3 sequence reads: CASSQEQGNEQFF. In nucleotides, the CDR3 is TGTGCCAGCAGCCAAGAACAGGGCAATGAGCAGTTCTTC.